This T cell receptor (beta chain) originates from a study of T cells expressing NK-cell markers (dated by TCRdb to about 2020). Regarding the research as a whole: Under 10 donors provided sorted CD3+CD56+NKG2C+, CD3+CD56+NKG2C- and CD3+CD56-NKG2C+ T-cell subsets, whose TCR beta-chain repertoires were profiled. Among the eight sequenced donors, only one was HCMV-seronegative, while the other seven were HCMV-seropositive. All eight donors whose samples were sequenced were randomly selected healthy volunteers, three of them men and five women. Sequencing of the libraries produced 2 x 150 bp reads on Illumina HiSeq 2000/2500, MiSeq or NextSeq.

With respect to this clonotype: No cognate antigen has been identified for it.

The germline V gene supplies CDR1 MDHEN and CDR2 SYDVKM. The CDR3 holds 14 amino acids from the cysteine to the phenylalanine. No DNA is listed. Overall study outcomes, separate from this receptor: It remained unclear whether the expanded NKG2C-expressing T cell clones were specific for HCMV antigens. Those dominant clonotypes were again the most abundant among CD3+CD56-NKG2C+ cells in a handful of donors, at about 28.3-60.1%. In over five donors, the dominant CD3+CD56+NKG2C+ clonotypes were among the top 10 CD8+ clonotypes and accounted for roughly 1.0-7.0% of CD8+ T cells.

A commercial ELISA kit detecting HCMV-specific IgG in serum was used to determine HCMV serostatus. Peripheral blood mononuclear cells were isolated from blood by Ficoll density gradient centrifugation. Reads for this sample came from an Illumina HiSeq 2000. 5'RACE template switching, by which a universal primer site and unique molecular identifiers were added, was used to make TCR beta cDNA libraries. cDNA synthesis was primed from the TCR beta constant segment, followed by two successive PCR amplification steps. Processing in the source paper ran as follows. MIGEC was used to demultiplex reads and group reads by UMI, and MiTCR was used to assemble and quantify clonotypes. To exclude erroneous sequences, any TCR cDNA sequence not supported by at least two reads was discarded. The tcR package was used for downstream repertoire analysis, with clonotypes matched between fractions based on CDR3 nucleotide sequence plus V segment. Antigen specificity was annotated against VDJdb with VDJmatch, allowing one amino acid substitution in CDR3. TCRdb reprocessed the sequencing reads and holds a single record per CDR3 protein sequence, with no DNA. Here the V and J calls rest on TCRdb's processing, not on the authors' analysis. This sample's listing comprises some 460,000 distinct CDR3 sequences. More than 1.4% of the sample is held by the ten biggest clonotypes.

Recombination connected TRBV28 to TRBJ2-2; TCRdb selects TRBD2, and the lack of DNA leaves this call unchecked. The clonotype was recovered from a woman in her forties or fifties in good health. Donor details come from another sample of the same person, matched by shared clones. The specimen was blood T cells: a sorted CD56 or NKG2C T cell subset, CD4+ or CD8+ T cells, or bulk PBMC T cells (not recorded which). The CDR3 has the sequence CASRGLADTGELFF. Joined to the reference TRBV28 and TRBJ2-2 proteins, this CDR3 gives the full variable domain: DVKVTQSSRYLVKRTGEKVFLECVQDMDHENMFWYRQDPGLGLRLIYFSYDVKMKEKGDIPEGYSVSREKKERFSLILESASTNQTSMYLCASRGLADTGELFFGEGSRLTVL.